Listed below are T cell receptor beta chains from one sample, sequenced in a study of shared clonotypes between healthy human individuals. Profiling relied on immunoSEQ multiplex PCR, and the TCRdb table lists in-frame clones only, not all of them. The sample contains 2 million to 2.5 million clones, 93% of which appear only once. Source material: naive CD4+ T cells from PBMCs. Receptor source: a man aged 18 to 35 in good health. Some clones in this sample may be carry-over from other donors' samples. Each CDR3 is given with its conserved first and last residue. D genes are given only for firm matches. Expanded clones get a size class; other rows say once, few or many, or leave the size out.

TRBJ2-7	TRBV11-3	-	once	CASSRGGLYEQYF	TGTGCCAGCAGCCGCGGCGGCCTCTACGAGCAGTACTTC
TRBJ1-1	TRBV30	-	few	CAWSVGGPEAFF	TGTGCCTGGAGTGTTGGTGGCCCTGAAGCTTTCTTT
TRBJ2-1	TRBV5-6	-	-	CASSSPGHYNEQFF	TGTGCCAGCAGCTCTCCGGGTCACTACAATGAGCAGTTCTTC
TRBJ1-2	TRBV5-1	-	-	CASSLALQEGGYTF	TGCGCCAGCAGCTTGGCCCTACAGGAGGGTGGCTACACCTTC
TRBJ1-3	TRBV10-1	-	-	CASGPGGSRNTIYF	TGCGCCAGCGGCCCCGGTGGATCCAGAAACACCATATATTTT
TRBJ1-2	TRBV28	-	-	CASSLVGLDNYGYTF	TGTGCCAGCAGTTTAGTCGGGCTAGATAACTATGGCTACACCTTC
TRBJ2-7	TRBV28	TRBD2	-	CASSLGASGSYEQYF	TGTGCCAGCAGTTTAGGCGCTAGCGGGAGCTACGAGCAGTACTTC
TRBJ2-5	TRBV11-2	TRBD2	-	CASSSRTSGQETQYF	TGTGCCAGCAGCTCCCGGACTAGCGGTCAAGAGACCCAGTACTTC
TRBJ2-1	TRBV28	TRBD2	-	CASSPRTSGRGTQFF	TGTGCCAGCAGCCCGAGGACTAGCGGGAGGGGGACGCAGTTCTTC
TRBJ1-1	TRBV7-2	-	-	CASSPGSGMNTEAFF	TGTGCCAGCAGCCCAGGCTCTGGGATGAACACTGAAGCTTTCTTT
TRBJ2-1	TRBV5-1	-	few	CASSLGAGGNEQFF	TGCGCCAGCAGCTTGGGAGCGGGTGGGAATGAGCAGTTCTTC